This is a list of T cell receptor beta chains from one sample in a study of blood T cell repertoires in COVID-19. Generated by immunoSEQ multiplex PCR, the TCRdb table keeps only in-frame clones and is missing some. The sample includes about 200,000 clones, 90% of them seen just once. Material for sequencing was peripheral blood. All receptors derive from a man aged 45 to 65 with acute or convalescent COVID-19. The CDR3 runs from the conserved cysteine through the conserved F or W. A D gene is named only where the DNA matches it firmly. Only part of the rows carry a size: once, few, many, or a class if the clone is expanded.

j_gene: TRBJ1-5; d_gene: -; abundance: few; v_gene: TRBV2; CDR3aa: CASRFRQVGNQPQHF; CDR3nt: TGTGCCAGCAGGTTCCGACAGGTGGGCAATCAGCCCCAGCATTTT
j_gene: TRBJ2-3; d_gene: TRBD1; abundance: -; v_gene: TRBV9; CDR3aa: CASSTTGEDTQYF; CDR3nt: TGTGCCAGCAGTACTACAGGGGAGGATACGCAGTATTTT
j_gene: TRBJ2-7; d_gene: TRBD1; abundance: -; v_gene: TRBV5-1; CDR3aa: CASSVDRASSYEQYF; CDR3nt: TGCGCCAGCAGCGTCGACAGGGCAAGCTCCTACGAGCAGTACTTC
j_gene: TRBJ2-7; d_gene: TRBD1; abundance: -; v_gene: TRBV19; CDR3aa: CASSPVWDRGNEQYF; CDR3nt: TGTGCCAGTAGTCCCGTTTGGGACAGGGGAAACGAGCAGTACTTC
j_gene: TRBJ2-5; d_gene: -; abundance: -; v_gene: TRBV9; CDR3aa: CASSPWQGRATETQYF; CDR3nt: TGTGCCAGCAGCCCTTGGCAGGGGCGTGCTACGGAGACCCAGTACTTC
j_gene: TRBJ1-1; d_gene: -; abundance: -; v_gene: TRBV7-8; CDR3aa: CASSSTGSGAEAFF; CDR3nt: TGTGCCAGCAGCTCTACAGGGAGTGGGGCTGAAGCTTTCTTT
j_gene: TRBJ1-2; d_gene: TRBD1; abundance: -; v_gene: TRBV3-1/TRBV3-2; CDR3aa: CASSQSGTGYYGYTF; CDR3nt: TGTGCCAGCAGCCAGTCCGGGACAGGGTACTATGGCTACACCTTC
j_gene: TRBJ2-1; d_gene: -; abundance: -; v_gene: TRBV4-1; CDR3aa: CASSQERDPYNEQFF; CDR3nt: TGCGCCAGCAGCCAAGAGCGGGACCCCTACAATGAGCAGTTCTTC
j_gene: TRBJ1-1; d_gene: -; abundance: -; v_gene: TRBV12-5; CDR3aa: CASGLVGGLDTEAFF; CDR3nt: TGTGCTAGTGGTTTGGTCGGGGGGCTTGATACTGAAGCTTTCTTT
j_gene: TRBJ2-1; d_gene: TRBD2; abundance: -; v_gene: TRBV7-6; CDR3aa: CASSLETGLGYNEQFF; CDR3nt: TGTGCCAGCAGCTTAGAAACGGGACTAGGCTACAATGAGCAGTTCTTC